The present T cell receptor beta chain was sequenced within a study of T cells in Graves' hyperthyroidism and ophthalmopathy. Study context: Pretreatment peripheral blood was obtained at initial diagnosis.

The ends lost 5 bases at V and 5 bases at J; junction bases unmatched: 5. Germline assignment: CDR1 SGHTA and CDR2 FQGNSA. This CDR3 has 14 amino acids. Amplified TCR beta CDR3 regions derived from RNA transcripts. A first-round RT-PCR of the TCR CDR3 used the HTBI primer set. TCRdb passed the multiplex PCR reads through MiXCR, listing each CDR3 protein once. Among hundreds of thousands of distinct CDR3 sequences listed, about 15% were seen once. Study outcomes and limitations: Among thyroid clonotypes expanded above 0.001, most also appeared in blood.

Only a few counts were recorded for this clonotype. Its specificity is not known. V usage is TRBV7-2 and J usage is TRBJ1-5; 8 nucleotides line up with TRBD1. This clonotype originated in a woman between 45 and 60 years old with Graves' ophthalmopathy. The sample comprised blood. In DNA, the CDR3 is TGTGCCAGCAGCGGACAGGGACAGTATCAGCCCCAGCATTTT. Residues: CASSGQGQYQPQHF.